The rows below give T cell receptor beta chains drawn from one sample of a study of T cell responses to AZD1222 COVID-19 vaccine. The assay was immunoSEQ multiplex PCR, and TCRdb's table has in-frame clones only and misses some. The sample records some 100,000 clones, around 90% being singletons. The source material was peripheral blood, sampled on day 0 of AZD1222 vaccination. The receptors shown here come from an adult in good health. The CDR3 runs from the conserved cysteine through the conserved F or W. A D gene is named only where the DNA matches it firmly. Clone size appears in some rows only: once, few, many, or a class for an expanded clone.

abundance	j_gene	v_gene	d_gene	CDR3nt	CDR3aa
.	TRBJ2-1	TRBV6-5	.	TGTGCCAGCAGCCCCGAGCGGGCCTACAACAATGAGCAGTTCTTC	CASSPERAYNNEQFF
.	TRBJ2-2	TRBV7-6	.	TGTGCCAGCAGCTTAGACAGGATTAACACCGGGGAGCTGTTTTTT	CASSLDRINTGELFF
.	TRBJ2-3	TRBV19	TRBD1	TGTGCCAGTAGTACATCACAGGGGCAAGATACGCAGTATTTT	CASSTSQGQDTQYF
once	TRBJ2-1	TRBV5-5	TRBD1	TGTGCCAGCAGCTCTGGACAGGGGTACAGCAATGAGCAGTTCTTC	CASSSGQGYSNEQFF
.	TRBJ2-2	TRBV11-2	TRBD2	TGTGCCAGCAGCCGACTAGCGGAGAACACCGGGGAGCTGTTTTTT	CASSRLAENTGELFF
few	TRBJ2-7	TRBV7-2	TRBD2	TGTGCCAGCAGCTCCGGACTAGCCGTGAGCTCCTACGAGCAGTACTTC	CASSSGLAVSSYEQYF
.	TRBJ1-5	TRBV19	TRBD1	TGTGCCAGTAGGGACAGGGGGTATAGCAATCAGCCCCAGCATTTT	CASRDRGYSNQPQHF
.	TRBJ2-7	TRBV28	TRBD2	TGTGCCAGCAGGGACTATGGACTAGCGGGAGTCTCTTACGAGCAGTACTTC	CASRDYGLAGVSYEQYF
.	TRBJ1-1	TRBV27	TRBD1	TGTGCCAGCAGTTTATATGGGGGGGACAGCAACACTGAAGCTTTCTTT	CASSLYGGDSNTEAFF
.	TRBJ1-1	TRBV28	.	TGTGCCAGCAGTTTAGTCAGGGGTGCTATCACTGAAGCTTTCTTT	CASSLVRGAITEAFF
once	TRBJ2-7	TRBV19	TRBD1	TGTGCCAGTAGTATGGGACAGGGCTACGAGCAGTACTTC	CASSMGQGYEQYF
once	TRBJ1-1	TRBV4-2	.	TGTGCCAGCAGCCAAGATCGGGAGGGGAACACTGAAGCTTTCTTT	CASSQDREGNTEAFF
.	TRBJ2-5	TRBV7-9	.	TGTGCCAGCAGCGGCGGGGCTGGGGAGACCCAGTACTTC	CASSGGAGETQYF
few	TRBJ2-6	TRBV6-4	.	TGTGCCAGCAGTGATGGTGGCTCCTCTGGGGCCAACGTCCTGACTTTC	CASSDGGSSGANVLTF
once	TRBJ2-2	TRBV15	TRBD1	TGTGCCACCAGCACCCGCAGGACAGGCACCGGGGAGCTGTTTTTT	CATSTRRTGTGELFF
.	TRBJ1-5	TRBV2	.	TGTGCCAGCCGGACGGACTTCAATCAGCCCCAGCATTTT	CASRTDFNQPQHF
.	TRBJ1-3	TRBV12-3/TRBV12-4	.	TGTGCCAGCACCCGAAGGCCCGGAAACACCATATATTTT	CASTRRPGNTIYF
once	TRBJ1-6	TRBV6-5	.	TGTGCCAGCAGTTACTCCTGGGACCCTAATTCACCCCTCCACTTT	CASSYSWDPNSPLHF
.	TRBJ2-7	TRBV7-9	TRBD2	TGTGCCAGCAATCCGGGGGGAAAAAGCTCCTACGAGCAGTACTTC	CASNPGGKSSYEQYF
once	TRBJ2-7	TRBV28	.	TGTGCCAGCAGCCTTCCGGGGCCCTACGAGCAGTACTTC	CASSLPGPYEQYF
.	TRBJ2-1	TRBV5-4	TRBD2	TGTGCCAGCAGCCCGTGGTCGGGACTACAAGAGCAGTTCTTC	CASSPWSGLQEQFF
.	TRBJ2-2	TRBV6-2/TRBV6-3	TRBD1	TGTGCCAGCAGTTACTCGGGACAGAACGGGGAGCTGTTTTTT	CASSYSGQNGELFF
.	TRBJ1-1	TRBV5-1	.	TGCGCCAGCAGCTTGCAGGGGACTGAAGCTTTCTTT	CASSLQGTEAFF
.	TRBJ1-2	TRBV6-5	TRBD1	TGTGCCAGCAGGACCGGGGGGACAGGGAGTGGCTACACCTTC	CASRTGGTGSGYTF
.	TRBJ1-2	TRBV5-1	.	TGCGCCAGCAGCCTAGGGGAGTGGGTCTATGGCTACACCTTC	CASSLGEWVYGYTF
.	TRBJ1-5	TRBV2	TRBD1	TGTGCCAGCAGGGGACCGGGACAGGGCCATCAGCCCCAGCATTTT	CASRGPGQGHQPQHF
.	TRBJ1-6	TRBV18	.	TGTGCCAGCTCACCATACCAGGGTGATAATTCACCCCTCCACTTT	CASSPYQGDNSPLHF
once	TRBJ2-2	TRBV11-2	.	TGTGCCAGCAGCTTGACCGCCGGGGAGCTGTTTTTT	CASSLTAGELFF
.	TRBJ1-4	TRBV7-9	.	TGTGCCAGCAGCAATACAGTAGGGGTCAATGAAAAACTGTTTTTT	CASSNTVGVNEKLFF
.	TRBJ2-6	TRBV27	.	TGTGCCAGCAGTCGGACAGGGACTACCTCTGGGGCCAACGTCCTGACTTTC	CASSRTGTTSGANVLTF
.	TRBJ2-7	TRBV9	TRBD2	TGTGCCAGCAGCTTAGCGGGAGGGGGTTACTACGAGCAGTACTTC	CASSLAGGGYYEQYF
.	TRBJ1-2	TRBV7-9	.	TGTGCCAGCAGACCCCCGGACGGCCGCTATGGCTACACCTTC	CASRPPDGRYGYTF
.	TRBJ2-7	TRBV5-8	.	TGTGCCAGCAGCTTGGAGACGGGAGTCGGCTACGAGCAGTACTTC	CASSLETGVGYEQYF
.	TRBJ1-4	TRBV6-5	TRBD1	TGTGCCAGCAGCTACTCCGGGACAGGGTCTGAAAAACTGTTTTTT	CASSYSGTGSEKLFF
.	TRBJ2-1	TRBV19	.	TGTGCCAGTAGTATAGGGGGGCCCTACAATGAGCAGTTCTTC	CASSIGGPYNEQFF
.	TRBJ2-7	TRBV19	TRBD2	TGTGCCAGTAGTTCAGGACTAGCGGTACAGCAGTACTTC	CASSSGLAVQQYF
.	TRBJ2-6	TRBV7-8	.	TGTGCCAGCAGCTTAGACTCTGGGGCCAACGTCCTGACTTTC	CASSLDSGANVLTF
.	TRBJ2-6	TRBV6-1	.	TGTGCCAGCAGTGCGATACAGGGCTCTGGGGCCAACGTCCTGACTTTC	CASSAIQGSGANVLTF
.	TRBJ2-5	TRBV2	.	TGTGCCAGCAGTGATGGACGGAGTCAAGAGACCCAGTACTTC	CASSDGRSQETQYF
.	TRBJ2-3	TRBV6-5	.	TGTGCCAGCAGTAAACGGGAAAGCACAGATACGCAGTATTTT	CASSKRESTDTQYF
.	TRBJ1-3	TRBV4-1	TRBD1	TGCGCCAGCAGCCTAAATACCGGGACAGGGTATTACACCATATATTTT	CASSLNTGTGYYTIYF
.	TRBJ1-2	TRBV19	TRBD1	TGTGCCAGTAGTTTCGGGACAGCGTCTAACTATGGCTACACCTTC	CASSFGTASNYGYTF
once	TRBJ1-2	TRBV5-6	TRBD1	TGTGCCAGCAGCTTGGTAGGACAGGAATACTATGGCTACACCTTC	CASSLVGQEYYGYTF
.	TRBJ2-1	TRBV7-2	TRBD1	TGTGCCAGCAGCCGGGTAGGGACAGGGGCCTACAATGAGCAGTTCTTC	CASSRVGTGAYNEQFF
.	TRBJ1-3	TRBV2	.	TGTGCCAGCAGTGGGACGCTCTCTGGAAACACCATATATTTT	CASSGTLSGNTIYF
.	TRBJ2-1	TRBV27	TRBD2	TGTGCCAGCAGTCCCGCCGGACTAGCGGGAGGGCCGGAGCAGTTCTTC	CASSPAGLAGGPEQFF
.	TRBJ2-3	TRBV23-1	.	TGCGCCAGCAGTCAAGTGGGACTCTCTAGCCTCCCCGGGGTAGATACGCAGTATTTT	CASSQVGLSSLPGVDTQYF
.	TRBJ2-1	TRBV5-1	TRBD2	TGCGCCAGCAGCTCGGGAGGGGGGAATGAGCAGTTCTTC	CASSSGGGNEQFF
once	TRBJ1-6	TRBV6-2/TRBV6-3	TRBD1	TGTGCCAGCAGCTCCGGGACAGGGTTTAAGGAGATGAGTTCACCCCTCCACTTT	CASSSGTGFKEMSSPLHF
.	TRBJ1-5	TRBV2	TRBD1	TGTGCCAGCAGTGGGGGGACAGAGTTATATAGCAATCAGCCCCAGCATTTT	CASSGGTELYSNQPQHF
.	TRBJ1-4	TRBV5-1	.	TGCGCCAGCAGCTTGCAGCCGGCCCCTAATGAAAAACTGTTTTTT	CASSLQPAPNEKLFF
.	TRBJ1-2	TRBV5-8	.	TGTGCCAGCAGCAGGACTGACTATGGCTACACCTTC	CASSRTDYGYTF
once	TRBJ2-1	TRBV28	TRBD1	TGTGCCAGCAGTACTTGGACAGGGGGCATCGATGAGCAGTTCTTC	CASSTWTGGIDEQFF
.	TRBJ2-7	TRBV6-5	TRBD1	TGTGCCAGCAGCGGAACCGGGACAGGGTCTGGAGGGCAGTACTTC	CASSGTGTGSGGQYF